A selection of T cell receptor beta chains follows, all from one sample in a study of blood T cell repertoires in COVID-19. Sequencing was performed with immunoSEQ multiplex PCR; in TCRdb, only in-frame clones are kept and a portion is missing. The table includes 250,000 or so clones, about 90% detected once. Sequencing was performed on peripheral blood. The receptors were gathered from a man older than 75 with acute or convalescent COVID-19. Each CDR3 is given with its conserved first and last residue. Fields, in order: V gene, clone size, CDR3 protein. Clone size is not always given. Where it is, it says once, few, many or a class for expanded clones.

V: TRBV7-2; size: .; CDR3: CASSPQVADTQYF
V: TRBV6-6; size: .; CDR3: CASSDTGQPTDTQYF
V: TRBV5-1; size: .; CDR3: CASSLSSNQPQHF
V: TRBV7-2; size: .; CDR3: CASSFTSGSSYEQYF
V: TRBV20-1; size: .; CDR3: CSASKTAYEQYF
V: TRBV19; size: .; CDR3: CATLRGQGVTGELFF
V: TRBV7-2; size: .; CDR3: CASSYEGTSGTYEQYF
V: TRBV19; size: .; CDR3: CASLGRGIFYNEQFF
V: TRBV9; size: once; CDR3: CASSSKRTGGSGANVLTF
V: TRBV4-1; size: .; CDR3: CASSLRQGRVDEKLFF
V: TRBV6-6; size: .; CDR3: CASSYPETETQYF
V: TRBV6-7; size: once; CDR3: CASSYEEKGSSGPSSYEQYF
V: TRBV28; size: .; CDR3: CASSFTGTGKLFF
V: TRBV9; size: .; CDR3: CASSVARNGDNYGYTF
V: TRBV2; size: .; CDR3: CASSGRGIDNEQFF
V: TRBV29-1; size: .; CDR3: CSVASTGGWSEQFF
V: TRBV29-1; size: .; CDR3: CSAQTGGNTEAFF
V: TRBV7-2; size: .; CDR3: CASSRSSQPNYGYTF
V: TRBV6-1; size: .; CDR3: CASSEGTARSGANVLTF
V: TRBV5-1; size: .; CDR3: CASSSGGDQPQHF
V: TRBV28; size: .; CDR3: CASSFLDLGNTGELFF
V: TRBV7-9; size: .; CDR3: CASSLDSGNLAFF
V: TRBV7-2; size: .; CDR3: CASSLAAGTNYGYTF
V: TRBV7-2; size: .; CDR3: CASSPGGYLGGEQFF
V: TRBV11-1; size: .; CDR3: CASTLGGRGNEQFF